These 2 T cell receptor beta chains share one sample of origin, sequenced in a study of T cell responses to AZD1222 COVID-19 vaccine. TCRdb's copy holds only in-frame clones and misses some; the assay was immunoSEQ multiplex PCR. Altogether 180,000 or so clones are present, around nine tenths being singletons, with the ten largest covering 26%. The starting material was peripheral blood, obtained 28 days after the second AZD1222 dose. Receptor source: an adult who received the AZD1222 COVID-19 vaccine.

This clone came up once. In DNA form, the CDR3 reads TGTGCCAGCAGCTCTGGATGGGGTGCGAACACCGGGGAGCTGTTTTTT. This codes for CASSSGWGANTGELFF. This chain connects TRBV7-9 to TRBJ2-2; D remains ambiguous. In germline, CDR1 is SEHNR, CDR2 FQNEAQ (reference sequence). The CDR3 extends over 16 amino acids. Trimming cost V 4 bases and J 0 bases, with 12 bases left between them.

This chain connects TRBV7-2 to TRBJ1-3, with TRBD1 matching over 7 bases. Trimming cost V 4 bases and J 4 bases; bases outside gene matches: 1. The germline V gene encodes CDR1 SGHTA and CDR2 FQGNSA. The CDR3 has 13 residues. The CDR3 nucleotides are TGTGCCAGCAGCTCGGGACAGGGAAACACCATATATTTT. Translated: CASSSGQGNTIYF.